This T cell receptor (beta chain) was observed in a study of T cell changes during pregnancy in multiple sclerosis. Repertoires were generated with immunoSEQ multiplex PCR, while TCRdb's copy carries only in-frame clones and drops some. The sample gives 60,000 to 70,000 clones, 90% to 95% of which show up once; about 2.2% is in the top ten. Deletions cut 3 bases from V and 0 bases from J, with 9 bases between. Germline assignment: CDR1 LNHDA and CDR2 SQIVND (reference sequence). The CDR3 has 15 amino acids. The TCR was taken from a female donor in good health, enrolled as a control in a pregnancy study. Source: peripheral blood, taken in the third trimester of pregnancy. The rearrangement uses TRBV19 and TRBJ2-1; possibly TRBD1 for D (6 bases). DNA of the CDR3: TGTGCCAGTAGTATTACAGGGAGCTCCTACAATGAGCAGTTCTTC. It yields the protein CASSITGSSYNEQFF. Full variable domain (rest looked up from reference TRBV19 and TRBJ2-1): DGGITQSPKYLFRKEGQNVTLSCEQNLNHDAMYWYRQDPGQGLRLIYYSQIVNDFQKGDIAEGYSVSREKKESFPLTVTSAQKNPTAFYLCASSITGSSYNEQFFGPGTRLTVL.